These 8 T cell receptor beta chains were sequenced from one sample in a study of T cell responses to AZD1222 COVID-19 vaccine. Sequencing was performed with immunoSEQ multiplex PCR; in TCRdb, only in-frame clones are kept and a portion is missing. The sample includes 100,000 to 150,000 clones, about nine tenths seen only once; the top ten take about 1.5%. The starting material was peripheral blood, obtained on day 0 of AZD1222 vaccination. These receptors were obtained from an adult in good health.

This chain uses TRBV9 with TRBJ2-7, with TRBD1 matching 8 bases. V shed 0 bases and J 6 bases; nucleotides not matched to a gene: 5. Germline values: CDR1 SGDLS, CDR2 YYNGEE. CDR3 length equals 14 residues. This CDR3 reads CASSVEGQALEQYF. The CDR3 DNA reads TGTGCCAGCAGCGTAGAGGGACAGGCCCTCGAGCAGTACTTC.

This clone was observed a single time. The chain joins TRBV6-5 to TRBJ1-1; 8 bases agree with TRBD1. Trimming removed 7 bases from V and 5 bases from J; junction bases left unmatched: 9. Germline V gene lookup returns CDR1 MNHEY and CDR2 SVGAGI. The CDR3 is 14 residues long. CDR3 DNA: TGTGCCAGCACTACCTACAGGGGGAAGACTGAAGCTTTCTTT. Translation gives CASTTYRGKTEAFF.

This sequence joins TRBV6-4 and TRBJ2-7; D might be TRBD1 (6 bases). Between the trimmed V and J ends, which lost 3 bases and 7 bases, there was a span of 13 bases. The CDR3 is 13 amino acids. Germline V gene lookup returns CDR1 MRHNA and CDR2 SNTAGT. The CDR3 DNA sequence: TGTGCCAGCAGTGAGGGACACGGATGGGAGCAGTACTTC. Its translation is CASSEGHGWEQYF.

This chain joins TRBV5-5 and TRBJ2-3, with 10 bases that match TRBD1. Germline CDR1 and CDR2: SGHKS and YYEKEE (reference sequence). Trimming took 4 bases from V and 4 from J; bases not matched to a gene: 9. This CDR3 contains 16 residues. CDR3 in DNA: TGTGCCAGCAGCACTCTTGGGACAGGGGTAGCAGATACGCAGTATTTT. This encodes CASSTLGTGVADTQYF. Variable domain in full (rest from reference TRBV5-5 and TRBJ2-3): DAGVTQSPTHLIKTRGQQVTLRCSPISGHKSVSWYQQVLGQGPQFIFQYYEKEERGRGNFPDRFSARQFPNYSSELNVNALLLGDSALYLCASSTLGTGVADTQYFGPGTRLTVL.

J is TRBJ2-6 and V is TRBV28, with 10 bases fitting TRBD1. CDR1 and CDR2 from the germline V gene are MDHEN and SYDVKM. With 1 base clipped from V and 4 bases from J, the junction kept 13 bases outside the gene matches. The CDR3 is 20 amino acids. The CDR3: CASSLLARATGGKGANVLTF. CDR3 nucleotides: TGTGCCAGCAGTTTATTGGCTCGAGCGACAGGGGGCAAAGGGGCCAACGTCCTGACTTTC.

The chain uses TRBV5-1 and TRBJ2-7; 7 nucleotides align to TRBD1. Germline CDR1 and CDR2: SGHRS and YFSETQ. The CDR3 is made up of 16 amino acids. After removal of 4 bases from V and 1 base from J, the junction contained 11 bases not matched to a gene. CDR3 amino acids: CASSLDRVKFSYEQYF. CDR3 nucleotide sequence: TGCGCCAGCAGCCTAGACAGGGTTAAGTTTTCCTACGAGCAGTACTTC. Based on the CDR3 plus reference TRBV5-1 and TRBJ2-7, the full variable domain is KAGVTQTPRYLIKTRGQQVTLSCSPISGHRSVSWYQQTPGQGLQFLFEYFSETQRNKGNFPGRFSGRQFSNSRSEMNVSTLELGDSALYLCASSLDRVKFSYEQYFGPGTRLTVT.

The genes are TRBV2 and TRBJ1-5, with a tentative D call TRBD1 (6 bases). Trimming left V 2 bases short and J 3 bases short, with 11 bases between. This CDR3 is built from 15 residues. Looked up from germline, CDR1 is SNHLY and CDR2 is FYNNEI. CDR3 region: CASSESGGNNQPQHF. The CDR3 DNA follows: TGTGCCAGCAGTGAATCGGGGGGCAACAATCAGCCCCAGCATTTT.

V usage is TRBV6-2 or TRBV6-3 and J usage is TRBJ1-2; 9 nucleotides line up with TRBD1. The CDR3 sequence is 13 residues long. V lost 4 bases and J lost 10; bases outside the gene matches: 7. Germline V gives CDR1 MNHEY, CDR2 SVGEGT. This chain's CDR3 is CASSFSGTGYYTF. DNA for the CDR3: TGTGCCAGCAGTTTCTCCGGGACAGGGTACTACACCTTC.